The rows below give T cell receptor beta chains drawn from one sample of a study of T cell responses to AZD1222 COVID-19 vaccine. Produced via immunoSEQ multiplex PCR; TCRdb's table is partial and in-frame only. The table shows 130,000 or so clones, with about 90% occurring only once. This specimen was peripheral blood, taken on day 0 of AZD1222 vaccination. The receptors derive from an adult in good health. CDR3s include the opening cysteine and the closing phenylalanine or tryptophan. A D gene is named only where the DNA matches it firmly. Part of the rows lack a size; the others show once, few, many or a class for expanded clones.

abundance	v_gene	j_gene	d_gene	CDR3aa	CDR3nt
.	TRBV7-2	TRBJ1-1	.	CASSSYMDTEAFF	TGTGCCAGCAGCTCCTACATGGACACTGAAGCTTTCTTT
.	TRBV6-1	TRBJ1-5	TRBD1	CASTQGGVQPQHF	TGTGCCAGCACCCAGGGGGGGGTTCAGCCCCAGCATTTT
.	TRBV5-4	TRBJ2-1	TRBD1	CASTSGPAGGWYEQFF	TGTGCCAGCACCTCAGGGCCGGCAGGGGGCTGGTATGAGCAGTTCTTC
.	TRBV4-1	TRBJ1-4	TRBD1	CASSRGPDEKLFF	TGCGCCAGCAGTAGGGGGCCAGATGAAAAACTGTTTTTT
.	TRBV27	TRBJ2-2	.	CASSRRNGELFF	TGTGCCAGCAGCCGAAGAAACGGGGAGCTGTTTTTT
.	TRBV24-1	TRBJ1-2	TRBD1	CATSETGGAGGYTF	TGTGCCACCAGTGAGACAGGGGGCGCGGGTGGCTACACCTTC
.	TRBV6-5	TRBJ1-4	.	CASSYQPNRVEKLFF	TGTGCCAGCAGTTACCAACCTAACAGGGTAGAAAAACTGTTTTTT
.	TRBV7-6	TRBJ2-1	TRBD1	CASSLGDRPYNEQFF	TGTGCCAGCAGCTTAGGGGACAGGCCCTACAATGAGCAGTTCTTC
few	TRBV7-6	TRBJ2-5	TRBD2	CASSQGHLGGETQYF	TGTGCCAGCAGCCAAGGACATCTCGGGGGGGAGACCCAGTACTTC
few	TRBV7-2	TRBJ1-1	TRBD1	CASSLGPSYRGKNTEAFF	TGTGCCAGCAGCTTAGGGCCGTCGTACAGGGGTAAGAACACTGAAGCTTTCTTT
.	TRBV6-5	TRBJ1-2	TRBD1	CASSTGGAYGYTF	TGTGCCAGCAGCACAGGGGGCGCCTATGGCTACACCTTC
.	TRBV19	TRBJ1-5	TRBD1	CASRYRGQPQHF	TGTGCCAGTAGATACAGGGGTCAGCCCCAGCATTTT
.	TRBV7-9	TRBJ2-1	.	CASSLGGAGRSYNEQFF	TGTGCCAGCAGCTTAGGAGGGGCAGGACGCTCCTACAATGAGCAGTTCTTC
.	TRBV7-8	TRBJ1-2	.	CASSAREGGSGGYTF	TGTGCCAGCAGCGCTCGCGAAGGGGGTAGTGGTGGCTACACCTTC
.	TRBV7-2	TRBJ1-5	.	CASSLTPLGNQPQHF	TGTGCCAGCAGCTTAACCCCGTTGGGAAATCAGCCCCAGCATTTT
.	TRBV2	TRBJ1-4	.	CASFQVGDEKLFF	TGTGCCAGCTTCCAGGTGGGGGATGAAAAACTGTTTTTT
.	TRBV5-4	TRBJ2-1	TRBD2	CASSWGTSGTNEQFF	TGTGCCAGCAGCTGGGGGACTAGCGGGACCAATGAGCAGTTCTTC
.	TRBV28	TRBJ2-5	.	CASSTSTPQTQYF	TGTGCCAGCAGCACCTCCACTCCCCAGACCCAGTACTTC
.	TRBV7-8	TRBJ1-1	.	CASSLGVTTEAFF	TGTGCCAGCAGCTTAGGAGTTACCACTGAAGCTTTCTTT
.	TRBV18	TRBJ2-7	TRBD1	CASSPPGQTYEQYF	TGTGCCAGCTCACCACCGGGACAGACCTACGAGCAGTACTTC
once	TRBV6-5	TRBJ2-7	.	CASSYSFSLSSYEQYF	TGTGCCAGCAGTTACTCTTTCTCGTTGAGCTCCTACGAGCAGTACTTC
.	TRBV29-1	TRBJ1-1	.	CSVEEGQLNTEAFF	TGCAGCGTTGAAGAAGGTCAACTTAACACTGAAGCTTTCTTT
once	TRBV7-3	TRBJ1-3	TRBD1	CASSQGPGRTGNTIYF	TGTGCCAGCTCACAGGGGCCGGGAAGAACTGGAAACACCATATATTTT
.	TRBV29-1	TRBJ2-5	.	CSVGGRWAQYF	TGCAGCGTTGGGGGGCGATGGGCCCAGTACTTC
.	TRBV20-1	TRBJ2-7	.	CSASRGVYEQYF	TGCAGTGCTAGTAGGGGGGTCTACGAGCAGTACTTC
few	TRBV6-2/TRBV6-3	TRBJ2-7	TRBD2	CASSYPRRREGFHEQYF	TGTGCCAGCAGTTACCCCAGGAGGCGGGAGGGCTTCCACGAGCAGTACTTC
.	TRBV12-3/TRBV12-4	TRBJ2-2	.	CASSAQGWELFF	TGTGCCAGCAGTGCCCAGGGGTGGGAGCTGTTTTTT
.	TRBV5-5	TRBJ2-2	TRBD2	CASSLSGGANTGELFF	TGTGCCAGCAGCTTGAGCGGGGGCGCGAACACCGGGGAGCTGTTTTTT
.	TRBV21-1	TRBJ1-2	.	CASSKYLGLVYGYTF	TGTGCCAGCAGCAAATATCTGGGACTAGTCTATGGCTACACCTTC
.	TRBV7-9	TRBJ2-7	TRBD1	CASRRQGYYEQYF	TGTGCCAGCAGGAGACAGGGCTACTACGAGCAGTACTTC
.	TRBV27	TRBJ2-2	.	CASRGKGRNTGELFF	TGTGCCAGCAGGGGTAAGGGGAGGAACACCGGGGAGCTGTTTTTT
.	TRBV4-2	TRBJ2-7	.	CASSQGAETSYEQYF	TGTGCCAGCAGCCAAGGAGCGGAGACCTCCTACGAGCAGTACTTC
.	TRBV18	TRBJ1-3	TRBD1	CASSPQGGGNTIYF	TGTGCCAGCTCACCCCAGGGGGGCGGAAACACCATATATTTT
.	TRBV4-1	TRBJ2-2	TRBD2	CASSHPGTSNTGELFF	TGCGCCAGCAGCCACCCCGGGACTAGCAACACCGGGGAGCTGTTTTTT
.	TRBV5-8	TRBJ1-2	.	CASSLGEGWGLNYGYTF	TGTGCCAGCAGCTTGGGGGAAGGTTGGGGACTTAACTATGGCTACACCTTC
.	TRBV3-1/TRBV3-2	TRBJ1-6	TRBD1	CASSPWTGWNSPLHF	TGTGCCAGCAGCCCGTGGACAGGGTGGAATTCACCCCTCCACTTT
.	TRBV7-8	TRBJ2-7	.	CASSLAEGRSSYEQYF	TGTGCCAGCAGCTTAGCGGAGGGTAGGAGCTCCTACGAGCAGTACTTC
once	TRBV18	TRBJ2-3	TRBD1	CASSSGTGYSDTQYF	TGTGCCAGCTCCTCCGGGACAGGGTATTCAGATACGCAGTATTTT
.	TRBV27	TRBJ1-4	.	CASSPRDRGITNEKLFF	TGTGCCAGCAGTCCCCGGGACCGTGGTATAACTAATGAAAAACTGTTTTTT
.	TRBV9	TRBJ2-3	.	CASSLRGTSTDTQYF	TGTGCCAGCAGCTTACGGGGAACTAGCACAGATACGCAGTATTTT
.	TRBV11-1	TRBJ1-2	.	CASSFSGTLPGGYTF	TGTGCCAGCAGCTTTTCCGGGACTCTCCCGGGAGGCTACACCTTC
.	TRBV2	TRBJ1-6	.	CASKGETNSPLHF	TGTGCCAGCAAAGGGGAAACCAATTCACCCCTCCACTTT
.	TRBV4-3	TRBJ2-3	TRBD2	CASSQESGGAHTQYF	TGCGCCAGCAGCCAAGAGAGCGGGGGGGCCCATACGCAGTATTTT
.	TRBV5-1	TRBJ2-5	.	CASSLAPREGETQYF	TGCGCCAGCAGCTTGGCCCCCAGGGAAGGAGAGACCCAGTACTTC
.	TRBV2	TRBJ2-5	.	CASSESSSKGETQYF	TGTGCCAGCAGTGAATCATCTAGCAAGGGGGAGACCCAGTACTTC
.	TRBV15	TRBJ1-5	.	CATSRDKRNQPQHF	TGTGCCACCAGCAGAGATAAAAGAAATCAGCCCCAGCATTTT
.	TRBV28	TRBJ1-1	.	CASSLRQNTEAFF	TGTGCCAGCAGTTTGCGACAGAACACTGAAGCTTTCTTT
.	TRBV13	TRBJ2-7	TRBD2	CASSLSGLAGYEQYF	TGTGCCAGCAGCTTATCCGGACTAGCGGGCTACGAGCAGTACTTC